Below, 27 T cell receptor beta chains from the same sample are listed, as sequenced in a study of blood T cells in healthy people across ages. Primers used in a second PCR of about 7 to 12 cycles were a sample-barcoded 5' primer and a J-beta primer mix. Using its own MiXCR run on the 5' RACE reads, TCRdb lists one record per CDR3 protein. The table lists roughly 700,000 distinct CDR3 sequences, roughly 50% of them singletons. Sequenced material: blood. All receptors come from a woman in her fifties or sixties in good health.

The DNA for the CDR3 is TGTGCCAGCAGCTCTGACAGCGGTGCCTACGAGCAGTACTTC. This translates into CASSSDSGAYEQYF. V usage is TRBV7-2 and J usage is TRBJ2-7, with D possibly called TRBD1 or TRBD2 (5 bases each). The V end was cut by 4 bases, the J end by 2 bases, with 12 bases between. The CDR3 consists of 14 residues. Germline CDR1 and CDR2: SGHTA and FQGNSA.

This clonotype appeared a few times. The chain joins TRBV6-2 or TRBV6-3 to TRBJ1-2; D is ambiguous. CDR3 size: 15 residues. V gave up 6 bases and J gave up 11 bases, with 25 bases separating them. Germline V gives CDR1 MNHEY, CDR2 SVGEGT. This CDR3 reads CASSPLEPSAKEYTF. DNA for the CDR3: TGTGCCAGCAGCCCCCTGGAACCCTCCGCGAAAGAATACACCTTC.

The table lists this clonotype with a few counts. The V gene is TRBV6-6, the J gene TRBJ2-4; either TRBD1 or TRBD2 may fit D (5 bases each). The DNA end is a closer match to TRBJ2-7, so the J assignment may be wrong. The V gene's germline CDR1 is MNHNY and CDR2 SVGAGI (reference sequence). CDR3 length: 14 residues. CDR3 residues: CASTLPGPTYEQYF. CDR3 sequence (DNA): TGTGCCAGTACTCTTCCGGGACCGACCTACGAGCAGTACTTC.

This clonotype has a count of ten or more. The CDR3 loop reads CASSSNSGRPTDTQYF. CDR3 DNA sequence: TGCGCCAGCAGCTCCAATAGCGGGAGACCCACAGATACGCAGTATTTT. The chain is built from TRBV5-1 and TRBJ2-3; 9 nucleotides agree with TRBD2. V shed 3 bases and J 2 bases; nucleotides not matched to a gene: 7. Germline lookup yields CDR1 SGHRS and CDR2 YFSETQ. The CDR3 is 16 amino acids.

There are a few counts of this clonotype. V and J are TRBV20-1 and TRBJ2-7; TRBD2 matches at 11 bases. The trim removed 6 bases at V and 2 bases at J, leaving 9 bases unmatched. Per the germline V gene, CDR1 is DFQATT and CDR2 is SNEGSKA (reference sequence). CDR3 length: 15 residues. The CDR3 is CSAERGTSGTYEQYF. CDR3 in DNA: TGCAGTGCCGAGAGGGGGACTAGCGGAACCTACGAGCAGTACTTC.

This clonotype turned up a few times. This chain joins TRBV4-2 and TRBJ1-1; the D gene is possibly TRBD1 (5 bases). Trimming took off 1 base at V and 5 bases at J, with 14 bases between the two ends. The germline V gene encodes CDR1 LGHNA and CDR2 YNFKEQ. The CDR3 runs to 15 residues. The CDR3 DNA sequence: TGTGCCAGCAGCCAAGGAACAGGAGGTGGGACTGAAGCTTTCTTT. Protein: CASSQGTGGGTEAFF.

The CDR3 nucleotides read TGCGCCAGCAGCTTGGGAGGTTTGGGAGTACGTGAGACCCAGTACTTC. This sequence encodes CASSLGGLGVRETQYF. The chain joins TRBV5-1 to TRBJ2-5; weak D call: TRBD2 (5 bases). This CDR3 comprises 16 residues. The V gene's germline CDR1 is SGHRS and CDR2 YFSETQ. The germline V and J ends were trimmed by 0 bases and 5 bases, with 17 bases remaining between them.

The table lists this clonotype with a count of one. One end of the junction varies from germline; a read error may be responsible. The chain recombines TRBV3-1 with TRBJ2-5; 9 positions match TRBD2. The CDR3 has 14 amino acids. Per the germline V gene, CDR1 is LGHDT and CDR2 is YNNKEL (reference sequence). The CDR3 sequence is CANSPTSGKETQYF. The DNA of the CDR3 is TGTGCCAACAGCCCGACTAGCGGAAAAGAGACCCAGTACTTC.

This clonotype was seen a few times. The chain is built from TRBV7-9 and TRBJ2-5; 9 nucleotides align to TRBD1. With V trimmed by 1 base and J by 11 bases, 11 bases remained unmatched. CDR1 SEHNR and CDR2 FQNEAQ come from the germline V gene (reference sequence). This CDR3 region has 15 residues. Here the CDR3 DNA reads TGTGCCAGCAGCTTAGTGGGACAGGGATACAATGAGCAGTACTTC. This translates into CASSLVGQGYNEQYF.

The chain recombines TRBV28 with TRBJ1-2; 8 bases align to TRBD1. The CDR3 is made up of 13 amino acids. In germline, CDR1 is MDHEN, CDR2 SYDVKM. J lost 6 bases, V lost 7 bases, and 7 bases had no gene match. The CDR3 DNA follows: TGTGCCAGCAATATGGGACAGGCACATGGCTACACCTTC. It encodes CASNMGQAHGYTF.

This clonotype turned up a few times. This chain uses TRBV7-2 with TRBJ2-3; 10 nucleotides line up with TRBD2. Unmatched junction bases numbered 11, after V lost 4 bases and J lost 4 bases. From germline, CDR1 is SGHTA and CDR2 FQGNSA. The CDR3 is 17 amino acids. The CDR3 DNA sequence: TGTGCCAGCAGCTCTAGACTAGCGGGTTTCCTTTCAGATACGCAGTATTTT. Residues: CASSSRLAGFLSDTQYF.

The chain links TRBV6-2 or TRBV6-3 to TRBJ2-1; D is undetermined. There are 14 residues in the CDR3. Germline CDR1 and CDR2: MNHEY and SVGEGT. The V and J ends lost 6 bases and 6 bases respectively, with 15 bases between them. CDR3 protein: CASSQLGSVNEQFF. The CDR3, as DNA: TGTGCCAGCAGCCAACTCGGGTCGGTCAATGAGCAGTTCTTC.

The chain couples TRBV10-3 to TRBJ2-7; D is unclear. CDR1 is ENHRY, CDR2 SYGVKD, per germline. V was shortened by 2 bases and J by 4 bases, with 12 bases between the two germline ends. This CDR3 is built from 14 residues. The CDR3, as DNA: TGTGCCATCAGTGAGGGACCCTCAGGATACGAGCAGTACTTC. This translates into CAISEGPSGYEQYF.

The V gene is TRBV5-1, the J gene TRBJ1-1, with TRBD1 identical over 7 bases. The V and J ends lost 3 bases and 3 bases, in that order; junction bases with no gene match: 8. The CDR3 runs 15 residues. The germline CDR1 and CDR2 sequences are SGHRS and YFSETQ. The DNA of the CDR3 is TGCGCCAGCAGCTGGACGGACAGGATCGACACTGAAGCTTTCTTT. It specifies CASSWTDRIDTEAFF.

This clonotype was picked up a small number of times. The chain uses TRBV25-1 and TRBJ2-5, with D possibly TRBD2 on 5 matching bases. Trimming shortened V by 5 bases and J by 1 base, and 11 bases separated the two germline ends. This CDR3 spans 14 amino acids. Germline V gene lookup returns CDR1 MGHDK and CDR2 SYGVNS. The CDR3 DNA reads TGTGCCAGCAGTAGACCGGGAACCCAAGAGACCCAGTACTTC. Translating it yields CASSRPGTQETQYF.

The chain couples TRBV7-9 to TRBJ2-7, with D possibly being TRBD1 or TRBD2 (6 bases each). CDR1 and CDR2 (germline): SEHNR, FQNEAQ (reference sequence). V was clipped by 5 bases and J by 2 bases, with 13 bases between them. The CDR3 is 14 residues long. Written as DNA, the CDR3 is TGTGCCAGCAGCCCCGCCCGGGGGCCCTACGAGCAGTACTTC. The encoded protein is CASSPARGPYEQYF.

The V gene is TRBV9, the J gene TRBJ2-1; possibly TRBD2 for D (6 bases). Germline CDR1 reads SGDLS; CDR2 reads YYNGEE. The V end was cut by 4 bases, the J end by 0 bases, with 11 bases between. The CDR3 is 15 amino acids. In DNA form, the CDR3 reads TGTGCCAGCAGCTCCGGAGGGCTCTCCTACAATGAGCAGTTCTTC. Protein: CASSSGGLSYNEQFF.

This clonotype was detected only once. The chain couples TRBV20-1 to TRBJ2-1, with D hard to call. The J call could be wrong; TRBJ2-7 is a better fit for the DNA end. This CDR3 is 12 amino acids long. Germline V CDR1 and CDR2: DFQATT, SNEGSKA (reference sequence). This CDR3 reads CSATQTGSEQYF. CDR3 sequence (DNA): TGCAGTGCCACCCAAACCGGGTCCGAGCAGTACTTC.

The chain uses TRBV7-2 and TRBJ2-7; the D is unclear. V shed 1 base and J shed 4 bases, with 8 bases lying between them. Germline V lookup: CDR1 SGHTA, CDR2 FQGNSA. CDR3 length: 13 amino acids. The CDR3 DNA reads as TGTGCCAGCAGCTTAGGGTCGCTGTACGAGCAGTACTTC. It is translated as CASSLGSLYEQYF.

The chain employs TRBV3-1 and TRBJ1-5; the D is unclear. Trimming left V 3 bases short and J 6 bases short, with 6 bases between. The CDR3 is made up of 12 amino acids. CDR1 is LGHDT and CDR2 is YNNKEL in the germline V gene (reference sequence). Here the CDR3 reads CASSQGAQPQHF. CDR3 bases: TGTGCCAGCAGCCAGGGTGCTCAGCCCCAGCATTTT.

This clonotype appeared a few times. CDR3 nucleotides: TGTGCCAGCAGCTTAGGTTTCCCTAACTATGGCTACACCTTC. The encoded protein is CASSLGFPNYGYTF. The chain employs TRBV7-9 and TRBJ1-2; D remains unclear. CDR1 and CDR2 (germline): SEHNR, FQNEAQ (reference sequence). This CDR3 has 14 residues. V was trimmed by 1 base and J by 0 bases, leaving 6 bases between them. The full variable domain, with the rest looked up from reference TRBV7-9 and TRBJ1-2, is DTGVSQNPRHKITKRGQNVTFRCDPISEHNRLYWYRQTLGQGPEFLTYFQNEAQLEKSRLLSDRFSAERPKGSFSTLEIQRTEQGDSAMYLCASSLGFPNYGYTFGSGTRLTVV.

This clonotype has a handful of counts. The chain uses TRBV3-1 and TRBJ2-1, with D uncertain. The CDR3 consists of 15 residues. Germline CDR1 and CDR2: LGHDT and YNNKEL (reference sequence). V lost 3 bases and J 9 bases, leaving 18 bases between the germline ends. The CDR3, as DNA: TGTGCCAGCAGCCACACCAGGACGCTTACAACTGAGCAGTTCTTC. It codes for CASSHTRTLTTEQFF.

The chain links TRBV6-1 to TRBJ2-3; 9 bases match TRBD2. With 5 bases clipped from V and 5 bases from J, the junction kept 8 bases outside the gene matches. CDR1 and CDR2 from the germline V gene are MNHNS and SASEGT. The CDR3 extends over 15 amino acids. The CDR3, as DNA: TGTGCCAGCAGTTTTCAGCGGGAGGTTTTAGATACGCAGTATTTT. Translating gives CASSFQREVLDTQYF.

The CDR3 reads CSASGTQTDTQYF. The CDR3 DNA reads as TGCAGTGCTAGCGGAACCCAGACAGATACGCAGTATTTT. The J gene is TRBJ2-3, the V gene TRBV20-1; D remains unclear. The germline gives CDR1 DFQATT, CDR2 SNEGSKA (reference sequence). The CDR3 runs 13 residues. Trimming cost V 3 bases and J 3 bases, with 10 bases left between them.

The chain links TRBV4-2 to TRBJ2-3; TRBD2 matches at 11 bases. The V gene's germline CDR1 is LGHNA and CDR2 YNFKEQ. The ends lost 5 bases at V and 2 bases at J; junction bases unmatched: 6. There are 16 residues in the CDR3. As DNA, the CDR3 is TGTGCCAGCAGCTCTTCTAGCGGGAGGACCACAGATACGCAGTATTTT. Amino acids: CASSSSSGRTTDTQYF.

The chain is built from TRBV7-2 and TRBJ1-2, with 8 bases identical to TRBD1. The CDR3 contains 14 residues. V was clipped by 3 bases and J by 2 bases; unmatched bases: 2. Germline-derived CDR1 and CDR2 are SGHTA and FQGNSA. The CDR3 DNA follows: TGTGCCAGCAGCTTCGGGGACAGGAACTATGGCTACACCTTC. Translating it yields CASSFGDRNYGYTF.

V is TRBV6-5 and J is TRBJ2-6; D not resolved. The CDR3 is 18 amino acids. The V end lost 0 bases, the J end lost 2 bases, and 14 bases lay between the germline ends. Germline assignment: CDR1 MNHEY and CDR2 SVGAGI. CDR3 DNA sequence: TGTGCCAGCAGTTACTCGATTTTCGATAAGACTGGGGCCAACGTCCTGACTTTC. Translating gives CASSYSIFDKTGANVLTF.